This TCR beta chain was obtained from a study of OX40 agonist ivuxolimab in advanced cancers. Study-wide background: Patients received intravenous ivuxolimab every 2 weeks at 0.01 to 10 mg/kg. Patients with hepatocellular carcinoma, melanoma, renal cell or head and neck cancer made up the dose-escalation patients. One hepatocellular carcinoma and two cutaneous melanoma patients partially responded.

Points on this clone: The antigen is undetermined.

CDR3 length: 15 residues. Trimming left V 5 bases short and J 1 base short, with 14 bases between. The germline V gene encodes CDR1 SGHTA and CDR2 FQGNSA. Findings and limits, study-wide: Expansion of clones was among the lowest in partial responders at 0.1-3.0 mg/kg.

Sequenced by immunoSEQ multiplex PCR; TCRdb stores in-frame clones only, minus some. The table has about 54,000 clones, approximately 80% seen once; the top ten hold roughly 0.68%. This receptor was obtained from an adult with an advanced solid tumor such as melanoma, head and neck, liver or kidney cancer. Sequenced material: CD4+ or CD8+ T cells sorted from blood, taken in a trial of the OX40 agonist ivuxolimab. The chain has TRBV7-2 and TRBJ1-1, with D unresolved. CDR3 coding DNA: TGTGCCAGCAGCCCTTGGGCGGGCCCGAACACTGAAGCTTTCTTT. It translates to CASSPWAGPNTEAFF.